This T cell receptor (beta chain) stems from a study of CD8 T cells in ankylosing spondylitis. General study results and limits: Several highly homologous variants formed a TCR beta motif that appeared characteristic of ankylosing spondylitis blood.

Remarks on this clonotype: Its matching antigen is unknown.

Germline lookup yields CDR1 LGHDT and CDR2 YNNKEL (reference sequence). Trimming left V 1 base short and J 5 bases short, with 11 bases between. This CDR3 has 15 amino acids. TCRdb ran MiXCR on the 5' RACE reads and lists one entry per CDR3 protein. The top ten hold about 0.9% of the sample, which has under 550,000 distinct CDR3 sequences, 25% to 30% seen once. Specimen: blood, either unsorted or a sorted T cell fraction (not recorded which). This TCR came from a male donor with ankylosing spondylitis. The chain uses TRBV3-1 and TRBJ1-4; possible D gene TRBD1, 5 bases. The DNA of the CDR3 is TGTGCCAGCAGCCAAGTGGCAGGGCTAAATGAAAAACTGTTTTTT. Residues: CASSQVAGLNEKLFF.